One sample yielded the 16 T cell receptor beta chains listed below, sequenced in a study of cytomegalovirus exposure and HLA in healthy donors (dated by TCRdb to the late 2010s). Library prep was done by the immunoSEQ multiplex PCR assay. In TCRdb, the immuneACCESS table is reduced to in-frame sequences with V and J assigned. These tables do not hold every clone; where another copy was compared, an unresolved V gene accounts for under half, and the others remain unexplained. This sample comprises fewer than 300,000 clones, around 87% of them detected only once. Roughly 0.93% of the sample lies in the top ten. Source material: PBMCs. These receptor sequences come from a young woman in good health and CMV-seronegative.

The chain joins TRBV6-5 to TRBJ1-5; D remains unclear. CDR1 is MNHEY and CDR2 is SVGAGI in the germline V gene. There are 15 residues in the CDR3. Deletions cut 6 bases from V and 7 bases from J, with 19 bases between. In nucleotides, the CDR3 is TGTGCCAGCAGCCGTACCGGACCGGGAGGACAGCCCCAGCATTTT. Translation: CASSRTGPGGQPQHF.

The chain couples TRBV10-3 to TRBJ1-1, with 9 bases that match TRBD1. The CDR3 contains 13 residues. The germline V gene encodes CDR1 ENHRY and CDR2 SYGVKD. Germline trimming cut 5 bases from V and 8 bases from J; bases unmatched to any gene: 6. The CDR3 nucleotides are TGTGCCATCAGTCAGGGACAGGGTATGGAAGCTTTCTTT. Translation: CAISQGQGMEAFF.

This chain connects TRBV5-1 to TRBJ2-2; D unclear. The CDR3 runs 11 residues. CDR1 SGHRS and CDR2 YFSETQ come from the germline V gene. The V end was cut by 4 bases, the J end by 6 bases, with 4 bases between. The CDR3 spells CASSPSGELFF. CDR3 nucleotides: TGCGCCAGCAGCCCCTCCGGGGAGCTGTTTTTT.

This rearrangement joins TRBV4-3 to TRBJ2-1; 8 nucleotides align to TRBD2. Germline V gives CDR1 LGHNA, CDR2 YSLEER. V lost 1 base to trimming and J lost 6 bases; unmatched junction nucleotides: 14. The CDR3 sequence is 18 residues long. This CDR3 is CASSQVHAGGTVGNEQFF. In nucleotides, the CDR3 is TGCGCCAGCAGCCAAGTTCATGCGGGAGGCACTGTGGGCAATGAGCAGTTCTTC.

The chain couples TRBV28 to TRBJ2-7, with 10 bases that match TRBD1. Germline CDR1 and CDR2: MDHEN and SYDVKM. CDR3 size: 15 residues. The V and J ends lost 6 bases and 4 bases, in that order; junction bases with no gene match: 9. CDR3: CASRKPGQGRYEQYF. As DNA, the CDR3 is TGTGCCAGCAGAAAACCGGGACAGGGGCGGTACGAGCAGTACTTC.

This clone was detected only once. The CDR3 here is CSPKGGGLETQYF. CDR3 coding DNA: TGCAGCCCTAAAGGTGGGGGGTTGGAGACCCAGTACTTC. V gene TRBV29-1 combines with J gene TRBJ2-5; D might be TRBD2 (6 bases). This CDR3 region has 13 residues. V lost 8 bases and J 5 bases, leaving 18 bases between the germline ends. Germline V gene lookup returns CDR1 SQVTM and CDR2 ANQGSEA.

V is TRBV7-2 and J is TRBJ2-7, with a possible D match to TRBD2 (6 bases). The ends were cut back, 1 base at V and 3 bases at J, with 13 bases in the middle. The germline gives CDR1 SGHTA, CDR2 FQGNSA. The CDR3 is 15 residues long. Here the CDR3 reads CASSLVRGAFYEQYF. DNA for the CDR3: TGTGCCAGCAGCTTAGTGCGGGGAGCCTTCTACGAGCAGTACTTC.

The chain combines TRBV5-1 with TRBJ2-1, with TRBD2 as a possible D gene (5 bases). The germline gives CDR1 SGHRS, CDR2 YFSETQ. V gave up 3 bases and J gave up 0 bases, with 10 bases separating them. The CDR3 is 15 residues long. In DNA, the CDR3 is TGCGCCAGCAGCTCAGCGGCCACCTCCTACAATGAGCAGTTCTTC. Encoded protein: CASSSAATSYNEQFF.

The CDR3 sequence: CASARDRRYEQYF. The CDR3 nucleotides read TGTGCCAGCGCCCGGGACAGGAGATACGAGCAGTACTTC. The rearrangement joins TRBV18 to TRBJ2-7; 8 nucleotides align to TRBD1. V shed 8 bases and J 4 bases; nucleotides not matched to a gene: 7. From germline, CDR1 is KGHSH and CDR2 LQKENI. The CDR3 is 13 residues long. Combining the CDR3 with reference TRBV18 and TRBJ2-7 gives the whole variable domain NAGVMQNPRHLVRRRGQEARLRCSPMKGHSHVYWYRQLPEEGLKFMVYLQKENIIDESGMPKERFSAEFPKEGPSILRIQQVVRGDSAAYFCASARDRRYEQYFGPGTRLTVT.

V gene TRBV19 combines with J gene TRBJ2-3, with a tentative D call TRBD1 (6 bases). The V gene's germline CDR1 is LNHDA and CDR2 SQIVND (reference sequence). V lost 4 bases and J 1 base, leaving 6 bases between the germline ends. This CDR3 comprises 13 residues. This chain's CDR3 is CASSNRGTDTQYF. In DNA form, the CDR3 reads TGTGCCAGTAGTAACAGGGGCACAGATACGCAGTATTTT.

The V call is TRBV27, the J call TRBJ2-1, with D unresolved. From germline, CDR1 is MNHEY and CDR2 SMNVEV (reference sequence). V lost 8 bases, J lost 9 bases, and 23 bases lay in between. The CDR3 is 15 amino acids. The CDR3 loop reads CASWRTRTEAVEQFF. CDR3 coding DNA: TGTGCCAGCTGGAGAACCAGAACCGAGGCTGTTGAGCAGTTCTTC.

The CDR3 nucleotides read TGCGCCAGCAGCTTGGAAGCTAGCGGGACTTTTGAGCAGTTCTTC. Amino acid sequence: CASSLEASGTFEQFF. The chain employs TRBV5-1 and TRBJ2-1, with TRBD2 identical over 9 bases. The CDR3 is 15 residues long. Unmatched junction bases numbered 7, after V lost 0 bases and J lost 9 bases. Looked up from germline, CDR1 is SGHRS and CDR2 is YFSETQ. The full variable domain, completed using reference TRBV5-1 and TRBJ2-1, is KAGVTQTPRYLIKTRGQQVTLSCSPISGHRSVSWYQQTPGQGLQFLFEYFSETQRNKGNFPGRFSGRQFSNSRSEMNVSTLELGDSALYLCASSLEASGTFEQFFGPGTRLTVL.

The chain has TRBV6-5 and TRBJ1-1, with D possibly matching TRBD1 (6 bases). This CDR3 is built from 15 residues. Germline V gene data show CDR1 as MNHEY and CDR2 as SVGAGI. V was pared by 6 bases and J by 8 bases, with 22 bases between. The CDR3 coding sequence is TGTGCCAGCAGCCGCATCGTCAAACAGGGTTCCGAAGCTTTCTTT. Protein sequence: CASSRIVKQGSEAFF.

V gene TRBV28 combines with J gene TRBJ1-2; D not resolved. The CDR3 is made up of 12 amino acids. The ends were cut back, 6 bases at V and 8 bases at J, with 13 bases in the middle. Germline CDR1 is MDHEN and CDR2 is SYDVKM. The CDR3 DNA reads as TGTGCCAGCAGCGGGGTAGAGTTGGGCTACACCTTC. It codes for CASSGVELGYTF.

J is TRBJ2-7 and V is TRBV9; weak D call: TRBD2 (5 bases). Per the germline V gene, CDR1 is SGDLS and CDR2 is YYNGEE. The CDR3 consists of 12 residues. With 5 bases removed from V and 4 bases from J, the gap between germline ends came to 10 bases. The CDR3 sequence is CASRGDSYEQYF. The DNA for the CDR3 is TGTGCCAGCAGGGGAGACTCATACGAGCAGTACTTC.

The J gene is TRBJ2-7, the V gene TRBV30, with D possibly matching TRBD2 (5 bases). This CDR3 is built from 14 residues. Germline lookup yields CDR1 GTSNPN and CDR2 SVGIG (reference sequence). Trimming shortened V by 0 bases and J by 6 bases, and 15 bases separated the two germline ends. In DNA form, the CDR3 reads TGTGCCTGGAGTGTCCCTGGGAGTAGGGCCGAGCAGTACTTC. Residues: CAWSVPGSRAEQYF.